This TCR beta chain derives from a study of cytomegalovirus exposure and HLA in healthy donors. In the study overall: Among roughly 180 million T cells, an earlier analysis found about 100 million unique TCR beta sequences.

PCR involved 60 Vbeta and 13 Jbeta primers. Profiled with immunoSEQ multiplex PCR; TCRdb holds only in-frame clones, not every one. The table has 130,000 or so clones, about three quarters seen once; the top ten hold 1.5% to 2%. Study-level findings and limits: When analyzed later, a missense DCLRE1C variant was found to be linked to TCR beta V- and J-gene trimming.

CDR3 length: 15 residues. With V trimmed by 1 base and J by 4 bases, 8 bases remained unmatched. Germline CDR1 and CDR2: SGHRS and YFSETQ. Of note for this clone: Its antigen is still unknown.

Sequenced material: PBMCs. This clonotype originated in a female donor in good health and CMV-seronegative. The chain links TRBV5-1 to TRBJ2-7; 7 bases match TRBD2. This CDR3 reads CASSLNALGGYEQYF. For the CDR3, the DNA is TGCGCCAGCAGCTTGAACGCCCTGGGGGGGTACGAGCAGTACTTC.